A selection of T cell receptor beta chains follows, all from one sample in a study of T cell repertoires in aging, cancer and after chemotherapy. MiXCR was run by TCRdb on the multiplex PCR reads, yielding one entry per CDR3 protein. Of roughly 9,000 distinct CDR3 sequences detected, approximately 31% appear once; the ten largest clones hold around 14%. The source material was blood. The receptors were sampled from a human donor in good health. The donor label of this sample is uncertain. Both conserved end residues are part of each CDR3. The order of the fields is J gene, D gene, V gene, clone size, CDR3 DNA, CDR3 protein. A D gene is named only where the DNA matches it firmly. A row's size may be missing; if present it is once, few, many or a size class.

TRBJ1-1 | TRBD1 | TRBV29-1 | - | TGCAGCGTTGGGTCGGGACAGGGGAACACTGAAGCTTTCTTT | CSVGSGQGNTEAFF
TRBJ2-7 | - | TRBV6-2/TRBV6-3 | few | TGTGCCAGCAGTTACGGAGGGGAGCAGTACTTC | CASSYGGEQYF
TRBJ2-4 | - | TRBV5-6 | few | TGTGCCAGCCAGGGCGGATCCGCCGCCAAAAACATTCAGTACTTC | CASQGGSAAKNIQYF
TRBJ2-1 | TRBD2 | TRBV20-1 | - | TGCAGTGCTAGAGTTACTCCCCCCCAGCGGGGCCCGAACAATGAGCAGTTCTTC | CSARVTPPQRGPNNEQFF
TRBJ2-5 | - | TRBV6-1 | - | TGTGCCAGCAGCTTCGCGGTGGGGGCGGTGGAGACCCAGTACTTC | CASSFAVGAVETQYF
TRBJ2-1 | TRBD2 | TRBV5-1 | - | TGCGCCAGCAGCACTGGCGGGGGGTCGTACAATGAGCAGTTCTTC | CASSTGGGSYNEQFF
TRBJ1-6 | TRBD1 | TRBV6-2/TRBV6-3 | few | TGTGCCAGCAGCTCCGACAGGGAGAGATCACCCCTCCACTTT | CASSSDRERSPLHF
TRBJ2-7 | TRBD2 | TRBV4-3 | - | TGCGCCAGCAGCCAAGAGGAGCGGGGAGGCGAGCAGTACTTC | CASSQEERGGEQYF
TRBJ2-5 | TRBD2 | TRBV29-1 | medium-sized | TGCAGCGTTGATCGGCGGGGGGTAGAGACCCAGTACTTC | CSVDRRGVETQYF
TRBJ2-2 | - | TRBV19 | medium-sized | TGTGCCAGTAGGCCAGCGGGGAACACCGGGGAGCTGTTTTTT | CASRPAGNTGELFF
TRBJ2-7 | TRBD1 | TRBV12-3/TRBV12-4 | - | TGTGCCAGCACCTCCGGGACAGGGGGCCCCTACGAGCAGTACTTC | CASTSGTGGPYEQYF
TRBJ1-6 | - | TRBV6-5 | medium-sized | TGTGCCAGCAGTCCAGGGAATTCACCCCTCCACTTT | CASSPGNSPLHF
TRBJ1-6 | - | TRBV10-3 | - | TGTGCCATCAGTGAGGAGGTTTTAAATTCACCCCTCCACTTT | CAISEEVLNSPLHF
TRBJ2-3 | - | TRBV5-1 | - | TGCGCCAGCAGCACCCGGGACCCCAGGGATACGCAGTATTTT | CASSTRDPRDTQYF
TRBJ2-1 | TRBD1 | TRBV7-6 | - | TGTGCCAGCAGCTCGGGACAGCTATCCTACAATGAGCAGTTCTTC | CASSSGQLSYNEQFF